This TCR beta chain was captured in a study of radiotherapy plus CTLA-4 blockade in lung cancer. Across the study: In under 20% of patients, objective responses were seen; 25% to 40% had disease control.

This CDR3 region has 16 residues. Germline V lookup: CDR1 MGHRA, CDR2 YSYEKL. V gave up 6 bases and J gave up 2 bases; unmatched junction bases: 12. Clones were sequenced by immunoSEQ multiplex PCR, and TCRdb holds only the in-frame ones, with some missing. Of approximately 72,000 clones listed, roughly 78% were seen once; the top ten hold about 6.7%. As to this clone: No antigen is known for it.

Study-wide results and limits: Some TCR clones had been derived from tumors. These clones expanded in peripheral blood after radiotherapy plus ipilimumab.

The V call is TRBV4-1, the J call TRBJ2-7; TRBD1 agrees at 8 bases. The TCR sequence derives from a human donor with non-small cell lung cancer who had a complete response to radiotherapy plus ipilimumab. Here the sequenced sample was peripheral blood, taken from a patient treated with radiotherapy plus ipilimumab. This CDR3 is CASSLLPGQAAYEQYV. In DNA form, the CDR3 reads TGCGCCAGCAGTCTACTCCCGGGACAGGCTGCCTACGAGCAGTACGTC.